Listed below are T cell receptor beta chains from one sample, sequenced in a study of post-analysis software for immune sequencing data. TCRdb re-analysed the PCR reads in MiXCR, keeping a single row per CDR3 protein. The repertoire holds around 700,000 distinct CDR3 sequences, with about 60% as singletons. Sequencing used blood. Receptors were obtained from a girl aged 2 to 10 with multiple sclerosis. CDR3s include the opening cysteine and the closing phenylalanine or tryptophan. The D gene is left open where the match is weak. Size values are once, few and many counts, or a class for expanded clones, and some rows have none.

>TRBJ2-1|TRBD1|.|TRBV24-1
CATASGTGYNEQFF
TGTGCCACCGCGTCCGGGACAGGGTACAATGAGCAGTTCTTC
>TRBJ2-1|TRBD2|.|TRBV14
CASSPGGGRANEQFF
TGTGCCAGCAGCCCCGGTGGCGGGAGGGCGAATGAGCAGTTCTTC
>TRBJ2-2|.|.|TRBV6-1
CASSPRQVTLTQTGELFF
TGTGCCAGCAGTCCTCGGCAGGTCACTTTGACCCAGACCGGGGAGCTGTTTTTT
>TRBJ2-7|.|.|TRBV9
CASSATWATYEQYF
TGTGCCAGCAGCGCCACGTGGGCCACCTACGAGCAGTACTTC
>TRBJ1-2|.|few|TRBV7-2
CASSSDGYGYTF
TGTGCCAGCAGCTCGGACGGCTATGGCTACACCTTC
>TRBJ1-2|.|.|TRBV7-9
CASSLWRPGYGYTF
TGTGCCAGCAGCTTATGGCGACCAGGCTATGGCTACACCTTC
>TRBJ1-1|.|.|TRBV27
CASSLTGPNTEAFF
TGTGCCAGCAGTTTAACGGGGCCTAACACTGAAGCTTTCTTT
>TRBJ2-4|TRBD1|once|TRBV18
CASSPPDRGDIQYF
TGTGCCAGCTCACCACCTGACAGGGGGGACATTCAGTACTTC
>TRBJ2-1|.|once|TRBV2
CASSDGIRDGFF
TGTGCCAGCAGTGACGGGATCCGGGACGGGTTCTTC
>TRBJ2-5|.|.|TRBV9
CASSVAKTETQYF
TGTGCCAGCAGCGTAGCTAAAACAGAGACCCAGTACTTC
>TRBJ2-1|.|.|TRBV12-3/TRBV12-4
CASSRKDADNPGDEQFF
TGTGCCAGCAGCCGAAAGGACGCGGACAACCCCGGGGATGAGCAGTTCTTC
>TRBJ2-5|.|.|TRBV29-1
CSAVGRETQYF
TGCAGCGCTGTAGGTCGAGAGACCCAGTACTTC
>TRBJ2-1|.|few|TRBV6-6
CASNRPNEQFF
TGTGCCAGCAACCGACCGAATGAGCAGTTCTTC
>TRBJ2-1|.|.|TRBV6-6
CASSYWTYGSEQFF
TGTGCCAGCAGTTACTGGACATACGGTAGTGAGCAGTTCTTC
>TRBJ1-1|.|.|TRBV7-2
CASSPGTSNTEAFF
TGTGCCAGCAGCCCGGGGACCTCTAACACTGAAGCTTTCTTT
>TRBJ2-3|.|.|TRBV10-3
CAANADDTQYF
TGTGCCGCTAACGCGGATGATACGCAGTATTTT
>TRBJ2-5|.|.|TRBV2
CASSERREKETQYF
TGTGCCAGCAGTGAAAGAAGGGAGAAAGAGACCCAGTACTTC
>TRBJ2-2|.|.|TRBV6-2/TRBV6-3
CASKDGGNTGELFF
TGTGCCAGCAAAGATGGCGGAAACACCGGGGAGCTGTTTTTT
>TRBJ2-3|TRBD2|few|TRBV29-1
CSAFREGDTQYF
TGCAGCGCGTTCAGGGAGGGAGATACGCAGTATTTT
>TRBJ1-2|.|.|TRBV5-1
CASSESQGSLYGYTF
TGCGCCAGCAGCGAGTCGCAGGGGTCCCTCTATGGCTACACCTTC
>TRBJ2-1|.|.|TRBV5-1
CASSYVSVSYNEQFF
TGCGCCAGCAGCTACGTCAGCGTCTCCTACAATGAGCAGTTCTTC
>TRBJ1-2|TRBD1|.|TRBV29-1
CSVERTGAGYTF
TGCAGCGTTGAAAGGACAGGGGCTGGCTACACCTTC
>TRBJ2-5|TRBD2|.|TRBV20-1
CSARAPEGTSEGPQYF
TGCAGTGCTAGAGCCCCCGAAGGGACTAGCGAGGGACCCCAGTACTTC
>TRBJ2-1|.|.|TRBV6-5
CASRTGRVQQFF
TGTGCCAGCAGAACGGGGCGGGTTCAGCAGTTCTTC
>TRBJ2-5|.|.|TRBV4-3
CASSQVPTGLTIAETQYF
TGCGCCAGCAGCCAAGTCCCCACGGGACTTACAATCGCGGAGACCCAGTACTTC
>TRBJ2-2|TRBD1|.|TRBV10-3
CAISTGQGGTGELFF
TGTGCCATCAGCACCGGACAGGGAGGAACCGGGGAGCTGTTTTTT
>TRBJ2-7|TRBD2|.|TRBV12-3/TRBV12-4
CASILAGNTYEQYF
TGTGCCAGCATCCTAGCGGGCAATACCTACGAGCAGTACTTC
>TRBJ2-5|.|few|TRBV10-3
CAISDTLRHRDEETQYF
TGTGCCATCAGTGACACCCTAAGACACAGGGACGAGGAGACCCAGTACTTC
>TRBJ1-2|.|few|TRBV9
CASTTPPGYGYTF
TGTGCCAGCACCACCCCCCCCGGGTATGGCTACACCTTC
>TRBJ2-5|.|.|TRBV28
CASRSRGQETQYF
TGTGCCAGCAGATCCAGGGGCCAAGAGACCCAGTACTTC
>TRBJ2-5|.|.|TRBV10-3
CAIRAGQGETQYF
TGTGCCATCAGGGCTGGACAAGGGGAGACCCAGTACTTC
>TRBJ2-1|TRBD2|.|TRBV7-8
CASSSLLAGTSGYNEQFF
TGTGCCAGCAGCTCCCTTCTAGCCGGGACTAGCGGATACAATGAGCAGTTCTTC
>TRBJ2-7|.|.|TRBV5-6
CASSSLKGTYEQYF
TGTGCCAGCAGCTCTTTAAAGGGGACCTACGAGCAGTACTTC
>TRBJ2-1|.|.|TRBV15
CATSRDYSLSSYNEQFF
TGTGCCACCAGCAGAGATTATAGCCTTTCCTCCTACAATGAGCAGTTCTTC
>TRBJ2-5|TRBD1|.|TRBV12-3/TRBV12-4
CTSSGTGGQETQYF
TGTACCAGCAGTGGGACAGGCGGACAAGAGACCCAGTACTTC
>TRBJ2-3|TRBD2|few|TRBV12-3/TRBV12-4
CASSQLAGSTDTQYF
TGTGCCAGCAGCCAACTAGCGGGGAGCACAGATACGCAGTATTTT
>TRBJ2-7|TRBD2|few|TRBV29-1
CSGVGLAGGEQYF
TGCAGCGGGGTCGGACTAGCGGGAGGCGAGCAGTACTTC
>TRBJ2-1|.|few|TRBV5-1
CASSFLQGLNEQFF
TGCGCCAGCAGCTTTTTACAGGGCCTCAATGAGCAGTTCTTC
>TRBJ1-2|.|.|TRBV27
CASSFRQGGYGYTF
TGTGCCAGCAGTTTTAGGCAGGGAGGGTATGGCTACACCTTC
>TRBJ1-2|.|few|TRBV6-2/TRBV6-3
CASSSPQAYYGYTF
TGTGCCAGCAGTTCCCCACAGGCGTACTATGGCTACACCTTC
>TRBJ2-1|.|many|TRBV5-1
CASSLGGNEQFF
TGTGCCAGCAGCTTAGGGGGGAATGAGCAGTTCTTC
>TRBJ2-5|.|few|TRBV13
CASSLQGFQETQYF
TGTGCCAGCAGCTTACAGGGGTTCCAAGAGACCCAGTACTTC
>TRBJ1-2|.|.|TRBV14
CASSQAGAPTVYTF
TGTGCCAGCAGCCAAGCCGGGGCGCCGACTGTATACACCTTC
>TRBJ2-7|TRBD2|few|TRBV7-9
CASSFSGNSYEQYF
TGTGCCAGCAGCTTTAGCGGGAACTCCTACGAGCAGTACTTC
>TRBJ2-2|TRBD1|.|TRBV27
CASSLLDRAGELFF
TGTGCCAGCAGTTTATTAGACAGGGCCGGGGAGCTGTTTTTT
>TRBJ2-7|.|few|TRBV9
CASSVAPGYEQYF
TGTGCCAGCAGCGTAGCCCCTGGGTACGAGCAGTACTTC
>TRBJ1-2|.|.|TRBV7-2
CASSSSQGSGYTF
TGTGCCAGCAGCTCCTCACAGGGCTCTGGCTACACCTTC
>TRBJ1-1|.|.|TRBV19
CASRQGEVNTEAFF
TGTGCCAGTAGACAGGGAGAAGTGAACACTGAAGCTTTCTTT
>TRBJ2-7|.|few|TRBV9
CASSVGVSSNNEQYF
TGTGCCAGCAGCGTAGGTGTCAGCTCCAACAATGAGCAGTACTTC
>TRBJ2-3|.|.|TRBV5-1
CASSLAASAYTDTQYF
TGCGCCAGCAGCTTGGCCGCTAGCGCCTACACAGATACGCAGTATTTT
>TRBJ2-3|.|.|TRBV10-3
CATMGHRAADTQYF
TGTGCCACCATGGGCCACAGGGCGGCAGATACGCAGTATTTT
>TRBJ2-1|.|.|TRBV20-1
CSASRTTTYNEQFF
TGCAGTGCTAGCCGGACGACTACCTACAATGAGCAGTTCTTC
>TRBJ2-1|TRBD2|.|TRBV10-3
CAISDPLAGGSDNEQFF
TGTGCCATCAGTGACCCCCTCGCGGGGGGGTCCGACAATGAGCAGTTCTTC
>TRBJ1-6|TRBD1|.|TRBV27
CASSYRTGGIRWNSPLHF
TGTGCCAGCAGTTACCGGACAGGGGGCATAAGATGGAATTCACCCCTCCACTTT
>TRBJ2-2|.|.|TRBV13
CASSPRLVAGELFF
TGTGCCAGCAGCCCTAGACTAGTCGCCGGGGAGCTGTTTTTT
>TRBJ1-5|.|.|TRBV5-6
CASSNRAHLPNQPQHF
TGTGCCAGCAGCAACCGGGCCCATCTCCCCAATCAGCCCCAGCATTTT
>TRBJ2-1|.|.|TRBV5-1
CASSLQPQTSTLYNEQFF
TGCGCCAGCAGCTTGCAACCACAAACTAGTACTCTTTACAATGAGCAGTTCTTC
>TRBJ2-4|.|few|TRBV12-3/TRBV12-4
CASSPPRGATKNIQYF
TGTGCCAGCAGTCCCCCTAGGGGGGCAACCAAAAACATTCAGTACTTC
>TRBJ1-2|.|once|TRBV3-1
CASSQGGRGVGYTF
TGTGCCAGCAGCCAAGGAGGCAGGGGAGTCGGCTACACCTTC
>TRBJ2-3|.|.|TRBV5-1
CASSLAGQSTDTQYF
TGTGCCAGCAGCTTAGCGGGACAGAGCACAGATACGCAGTATTTT